This TCR beta chain was sequenced during a study of identical twins. This clonotype has at least ten counts. Its antigen is still unknown. Study outcomes and limitations: Within cord blood, abundant beta clonotypes carried fewer insertions, but memory repertoires showed no such trend. Conclusions rested on cross-sectional statistics rather than following the same donors.

This CDR3 spans 17 amino acids. Germline trimming cut 5 bases from V and 4 bases from J; bases unmatched to any gene: 17. Germline CDR1 SGHTA, CDR2 FQGNSA. TCRdb re-called the 5' RACE reads with MiXCR, one entry per CDR3 protein. This sample has approximately 600,000 distinct CDR3 sequences, with 7.5% to 10% found just once. A further study also used this sample, focusing on yellow fever vaccine responses in identical twins.

The receptor was isolated from a woman aged 18-30 years in good health. V usage is TRBV7-2 and J usage is TRBJ2-7, with 7 nucleotides matching TRBD2. Sequencing was carried out using PBMCs. CDR3 in amino acids: CASSPEGFGGRRYEQYF. The CDR3 DNA reads as TGTGCCAGCAGCCCGGAAGGGTTCGGCGGGAGAAGGTACGAGCAGTACTTC.